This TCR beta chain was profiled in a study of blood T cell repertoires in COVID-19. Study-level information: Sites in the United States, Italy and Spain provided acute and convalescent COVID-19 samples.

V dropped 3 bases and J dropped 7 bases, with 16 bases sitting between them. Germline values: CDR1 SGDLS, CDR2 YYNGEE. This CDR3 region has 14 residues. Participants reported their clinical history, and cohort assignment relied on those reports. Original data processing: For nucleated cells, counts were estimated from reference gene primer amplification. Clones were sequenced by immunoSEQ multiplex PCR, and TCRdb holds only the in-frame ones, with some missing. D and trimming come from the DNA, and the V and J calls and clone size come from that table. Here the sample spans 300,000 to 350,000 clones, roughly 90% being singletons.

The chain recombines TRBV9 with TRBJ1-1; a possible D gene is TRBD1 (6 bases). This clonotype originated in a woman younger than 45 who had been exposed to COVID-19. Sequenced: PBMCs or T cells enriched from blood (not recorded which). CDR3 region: CASSARREGVEAFF. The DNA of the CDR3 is TGTGCCAGCAGCGCCCGCAGGGAGGGGGTTGAAGCTTTCTTT.